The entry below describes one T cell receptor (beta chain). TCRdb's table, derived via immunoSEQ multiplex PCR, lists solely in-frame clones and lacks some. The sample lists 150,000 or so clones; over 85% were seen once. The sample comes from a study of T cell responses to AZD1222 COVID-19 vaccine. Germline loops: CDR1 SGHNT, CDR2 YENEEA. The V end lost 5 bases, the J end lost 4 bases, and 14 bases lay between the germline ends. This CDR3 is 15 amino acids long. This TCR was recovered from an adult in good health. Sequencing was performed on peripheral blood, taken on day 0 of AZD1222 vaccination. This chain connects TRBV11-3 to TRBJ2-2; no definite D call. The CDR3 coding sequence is TGTGCCAGCAGCCCTATGGGGAAGGGCACCGGGGAGCTGTTTTTT. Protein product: CASSPMGKGTGELFF.